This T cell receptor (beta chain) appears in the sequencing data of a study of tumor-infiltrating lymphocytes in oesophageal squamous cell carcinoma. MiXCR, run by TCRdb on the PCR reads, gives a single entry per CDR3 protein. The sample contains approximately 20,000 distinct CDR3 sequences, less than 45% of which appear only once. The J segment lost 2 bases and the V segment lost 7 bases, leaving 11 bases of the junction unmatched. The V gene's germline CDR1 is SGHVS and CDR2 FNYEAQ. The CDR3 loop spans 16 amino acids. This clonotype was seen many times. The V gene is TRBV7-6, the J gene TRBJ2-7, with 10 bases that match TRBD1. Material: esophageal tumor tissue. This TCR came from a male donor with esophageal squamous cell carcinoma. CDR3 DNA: TGTGCCAGCAACGATTTTCCGGGACAGGGGACCTACGAGCAGTACTTC. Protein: CASNDFPGQGTYEQYF.